The sequence of this TCR beta chain was determined in a study of blood T cell repertoires in COVID-19. Across the study: Both acute and convalescent COVID-19 samples were obtained from the United States, Italy and Spain. T cells, B-cell-depleted T cells, or PBMCs provided the cDNA or gDNA that served as material.

The V segment lost 4 bases and the J segment 0 bases; nucleotides outside the gene matches: 2. CDR3 length: 15 residues. CDR1 is SGHDT, CDR2 YYEEEE, per germline. As handled by the study authors: Scientists estimated how many nucleated cells there were by amplifying reference gene primers. Sequenced by immunoSEQ multiplex PCR; TCRdb stores in-frame clones only, minus some. V and J calls and clone size are given by that table; D and trimming were obtained from the DNA. In the table there are a few hundred thousand clones, around nine tenths of which are singletons. The origin of this receptor is a woman in her 70s with active or convalescent COVID-19. The chain has TRBV5-6 and TRBJ2-5, with TRBD2 matching over 11 bases. Material for sequencing was peripheral blood. The CDR3 bases are TGTGCCAGCAGCCTAGCGGGGGGTTACCAAGAGACCCAGTACTTC. It yields the protein CASSLAGGYQETQYF.